A selection of T cell receptor beta chains follows, all from one sample in a study of blood T cell repertoires in COVID-19. This table comes from immunoSEQ multiplex PCR, and its TCRdb copy is limited to in-frame clones, with some not included. The table records around 450,000 clones, approximately 90% of them present only once. Material for sequencing was peripheral blood. These receptors all come from a woman aged 25 to 45 with acute or convalescent COVID-19. The CDR3 runs from the conserved cysteine through the conserved F or W. Fields, in order: clone size, J gene, V gene, D gene, CDR3 protein, CDR3 DNA. A D gene is named only where the DNA matches it firmly. Not all rows give a size; the values are once, few, many and, for expanded clones, a class.

NA TRBJ2-7 TRBV30 TRBD1 CACPRQGQGIPEDIRYEQYF TGTGCCTGTCCCCGTCAGGGACAGGGAATCCCTGAAGATATTCGATACGAGCAGTACTTC
few TRBJ2-2 TRBV4-1 NA CASSQEPVVGTGELFF TGCGCCAGCAGCCAAGAACCGGTGGTCGGCACCGGGGAGCTGTTTTTT
NA TRBJ2-7 TRBV5-1 TRBD2 CASSLTSGVNEQYF TGCGCCAGCAGCTTGACTAGCGGGGTAAACGAGCAGTACTTC
NA TRBJ2-2 TRBV4-1 TRBD2 CASSLSGGVGELFF TGCGCCAGCAGCCTTAGCGGGGGGGTCGGGGAGCTGTTTTTT
NA TRBJ2-3 TRBV7-3 NA CASSKGDSDTQYF TGTGCCAGCAGCAAAGGGGACTCGGATACGCAGTATTTT
once TRBJ2-3 TRBV29-1 NA CSVEARLESTDTQYF TGCAGCGTTGAAGCCCGACTAGAAAGCACAGATACGCAGTATTTT
NA TRBJ2-5 TRBV28 NA CASSLSSSQETQYF TGTGCCAGCAGTTTAAGTAGCAGTCAGGAGACCCAGTACTTC
NA TRBJ1-4 TRBV7-3 TRBD1 CASSLTQGAQSPPTNEKLFF TGTGCCAGCAGCTTGACACAGGGGGCGCAAAGTCCCCCAACTAATGAAAAACTGTTTTTT
few TRBJ2-7 TRBV23-1 NA CASSLGDYF TGCGCCAGCAGTCTTGGCGACTATTTC
few TRBJ2-5 TRBV2 TRBD1 CASSPTGGEETQYF TGTGCCAGCAGTCCCACAGGGGGCGAAGAGACCCAGTACTTC
NA TRBJ1-5 TRBV5-4 TRBD1 CATDLRDRNSNQPQHF TGTGCCACCGACCTTCGGGACAGGAATAGCAATCAGCCCCAGCATTTT